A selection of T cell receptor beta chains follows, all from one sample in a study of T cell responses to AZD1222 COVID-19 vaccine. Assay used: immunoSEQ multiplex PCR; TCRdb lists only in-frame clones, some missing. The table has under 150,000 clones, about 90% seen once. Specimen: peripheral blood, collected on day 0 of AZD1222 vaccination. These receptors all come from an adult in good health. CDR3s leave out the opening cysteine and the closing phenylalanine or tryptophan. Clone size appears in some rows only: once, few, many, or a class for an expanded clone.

CDR3aa: ASSQDIGSSYNEQF
abundance: .
v_gene: TRBV4-3
j_gene: TRBJ2-1

CDR3aa: ATSDPTSPLTDTQY
abundance: .
v_gene: TRBV24-1
j_gene: TRBJ2-3

CDR3aa: AIGGDRNQPQH
abundance: .
v_gene: TRBV10-3
j_gene: TRBJ1-5

CDR3aa: AISDRGPSGDTQY
abundance: .
v_gene: TRBV10-3
j_gene: TRBJ2-3

CDR3aa: ASSPGTNSDQPQH
abundance: .
v_gene: TRBV27
j_gene: TRBJ1-5

CDR3aa: ASSSLLREYSYEQY
abundance: .
v_gene: TRBV5-1
j_gene: TRBJ2-7

CDR3aa: ASSLWTGGMNTEAF
abundance: .
v_gene: TRBV28
j_gene: TRBJ1-1

CDR3aa: ASSLLPRAQANQPQH
abundance: once
v_gene: TRBV5-5
j_gene: TRBJ1-5

CDR3aa: ASSPSTGITLLACLYEQY
abundance: .
v_gene: TRBV7-7
j_gene: TRBJ2-7

CDR3aa: ATSSHETSGRFYNEQF
abundance: .
v_gene: TRBV15
j_gene: TRBJ2-1

CDR3aa: ASSFLTRANEQY
abundance: .
v_gene: TRBV27
j_gene: TRBJ2-7

CDR3aa: ASSPTHGAGVETQY
abundance: .
v_gene: TRBV19
j_gene: TRBJ2-5

CDR3aa: ASSYSNRGDTGELF
abundance: once
v_gene: TRBV6-5
j_gene: TRBJ2-2

CDR3aa: ASSFVEGLNLDEQY
abundance: .
v_gene: TRBV5-6
j_gene: TRBJ2-7

CDR3aa: ASSPHSQRGYT
abundance: once
v_gene: TRBV3-1/TRBV3-2
j_gene: TRBJ1-2

CDR3aa: ASSSGSSNQPQH
abundance: once
v_gene: TRBV28
j_gene: TRBJ1-5

CDR3aa: ASSYRDTKGIF
abundance: .
v_gene: TRBV7-9
j_gene: TRBJ2-1

CDR3aa: ASSQRQGMRYEQY
abundance: .
v_gene: TRBV3-1/TRBV3-2
j_gene: TRBJ2-7

CDR3aa: ASSLARLNTEAF
abundance: .
v_gene: TRBV5-4
j_gene: TRBJ1-1

CDR3aa: ASTQNTEAF
abundance: .
v_gene: TRBV6-5
j_gene: TRBJ1-1

CDR3aa: AWSVALAGREQF
abundance: .
v_gene: TRBV30
j_gene: TRBJ2-1

CDR3aa: ASSSGPQTDTQY
abundance: .
v_gene: TRBV9
j_gene: TRBJ2-3

CDR3aa: ASGKDRRHTDTQY
abundance: .
v_gene: TRBV2
j_gene: TRBJ2-3

CDR3aa: ASRLASPRDRNTEAF
abundance: .
v_gene: TRBV12-2
j_gene: TRBJ1-1

CDR3aa: ASSSRQGTANYGYT
abundance: few
v_gene: TRBV28
j_gene: TRBJ1-2

CDR3aa: ASMTRDRLPYGYT
abundance: .
v_gene: TRBV28
j_gene: TRBJ1-2

CDR3aa: ASSDRDIYNEQF
abundance: .
v_gene: TRBV9
j_gene: TRBJ2-1

CDR3aa: ASSPRPGGLTEAF
abundance: few
v_gene: TRBV9
j_gene: TRBJ1-1

CDR3aa: ASSISQPNEKLF
abundance: .
v_gene: TRBV19
j_gene: TRBJ1-4

CDR3aa: AWSVGTGKQY
abundance: .
v_gene: TRBV30
j_gene: TRBJ2-3

CDR3aa: ASSQVRDLEGTQY
abundance: once
v_gene: TRBV14
j_gene: TRBJ2-5

CDR3aa: ASSQEGARSYNSPLH
abundance: .
v_gene: TRBV3-1/TRBV3-2
j_gene: TRBJ1-6

CDR3aa: ASSPSSGGPYNEQF
abundance: .
v_gene: TRBV5-1
j_gene: TRBJ2-1

CDR3aa: ASSQGVNIQY
abundance: .
v_gene: TRBV2
j_gene: TRBJ2-4

CDR3aa: ASRRVGNNSPLH
abundance: .
v_gene: TRBV7-2
j_gene: TRBJ1-6

CDR3aa: ASSLALGTGRSGNTIY
abundance: once
v_gene: TRBV28
j_gene: TRBJ1-3

CDR3aa: ASGSGPREAF
abundance: once
v_gene: TRBV12-5
j_gene: TRBJ1-1

CDR3aa: ASSPSLPGQETQY
abundance: .
v_gene: TRBV11-3
j_gene: TRBJ2-5

CDR3aa: ASSYGHLNTEAF
abundance: .
v_gene: TRBV6-5
j_gene: TRBJ1-1

CDR3aa: ASSEARGRDTIY
abundance: .
v_gene: TRBV2
j_gene: TRBJ1-3

CDR3aa: ATKAGRNQPQH
abundance: .
v_gene: TRBV24-1
j_gene: TRBJ1-5

CDR3aa: ASSNRAGGETQY
abundance: .
v_gene: TRBV7-9
j_gene: TRBJ2-5

CDR3aa: ASSLPGLDYGYT
abundance: .
v_gene: TRBV5-4
j_gene: TRBJ1-2

CDR3aa: ASSLGPPQPQH
abundance: .
v_gene: TRBV27
j_gene: TRBJ1-5

CDR3aa: ATTGTGNTEAF
abundance: .
v_gene: TRBV10-3
j_gene: TRBJ1-1

CDR3aa: ASSVQGGYNEQF
abundance: once
v_gene: TRBV9
j_gene: TRBJ2-1

CDR3aa: ASSFGAPDTQY
abundance: .
v_gene: TRBV27
j_gene: TRBJ2-3

CDR3aa: ASSQGRTGLEYGYT
abundance: once
v_gene: TRBV4-3
j_gene: TRBJ1-2

CDR3aa: ASSPRRATNEKLF
abundance: .
v_gene: TRBV7-2
j_gene: TRBJ1-4

CDR3aa: ASSIGGVYGYT
abundance: once
v_gene: TRBV19
j_gene: TRBJ1-2

CDR3aa: ASSLGQGRTEAF
abundance: .
v_gene: TRBV5-5
j_gene: TRBJ1-1

CDR3aa: ASSQEGPQVPNTEAF
abundance: .
v_gene: TRBV4-2
j_gene: TRBJ1-1

CDR3aa: ATRPGQGSYEQY
abundance: .
v_gene: TRBV24-1
j_gene: TRBJ2-7

CDR3aa: ASTRLGLADEQF
abundance: .
v_gene: TRBV27
j_gene: TRBJ2-1

CDR3aa: ASSLASNNQPQH
abundance: .
v_gene: TRBV5-6
j_gene: TRBJ1-5